The present T cell receptor beta chain was sequenced within a study of shared clonotypes between healthy human individuals. Germline CDR1 reads MNHEY; CDR2 reads SMNVEV (reference sequence). V was trimmed by 6 bases and J by 4 bases, leaving 19 bases between them. This CDR3 comprises 15 residues. It was across several immunoSEQ plates that each subset's genomic DNA was evenly split. Using immunoSEQ multiplex PCR, the repertoire was profiled, and TCRdb retains in-frame clones only, with some absent. The data show a few million clones, around 93% seen once. About this clone itself: Its specificity is unknown.

Study-wide findings and caveats: Relative to memory subsets, naive subsets generally showed larger estimated richness. Clonotypes shared by all four sorted-subset donors had higher generation probabilities than non-shared clonotypes.

Cells designated naive CD8 were CD45RO-negative and were positively selected for CCR7, with terminally differentiated effector memory CD45RA+ cells excluded. Donors, healthy HIV-negative adults, lacked recent acute infections or vaccinations. V and J are TRBV27 and TRBJ2-7; tentative D call: TRBD2 (6 bases). The TCR originated in a man aged 18 to 30 in good health. Some clones in this sample may be carry-over from other donors' samples. The sample taken for sequencing was naive CD8+ T cells from PBMCs. CDR3 loop: CASRTPERVSYEQYF. CDR3 nucleotides: TGTGCCAGCAGAACCCCGGAGCGGGTATCATACGAGCAGTACTTC.